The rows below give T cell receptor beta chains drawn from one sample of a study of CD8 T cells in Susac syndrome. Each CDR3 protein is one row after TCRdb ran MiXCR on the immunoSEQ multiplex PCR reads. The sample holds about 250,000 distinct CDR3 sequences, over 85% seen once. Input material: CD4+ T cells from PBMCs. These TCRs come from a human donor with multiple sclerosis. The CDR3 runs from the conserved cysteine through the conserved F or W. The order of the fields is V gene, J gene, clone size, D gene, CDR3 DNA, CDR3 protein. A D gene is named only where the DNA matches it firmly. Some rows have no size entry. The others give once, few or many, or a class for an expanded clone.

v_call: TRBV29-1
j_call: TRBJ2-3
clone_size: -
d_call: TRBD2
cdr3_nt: TGCAGCGTTCGAAGCGGGGGCACAGATACGCAGTATTTT
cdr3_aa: CSVRSGGTDTQYF

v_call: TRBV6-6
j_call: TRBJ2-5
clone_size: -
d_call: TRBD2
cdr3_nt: TGTGCCAGCAGTTACTCAGGGTACGGGGGGGAGACCCAGTACTTC
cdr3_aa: CASSYSGYGGETQYF

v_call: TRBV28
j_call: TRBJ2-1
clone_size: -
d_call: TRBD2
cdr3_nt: TGTGCCAGCAGCCGGGGGGCGGGGGGACGGAATGAGCAGTTCTTC
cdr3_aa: CASSRGAGGRNEQFF

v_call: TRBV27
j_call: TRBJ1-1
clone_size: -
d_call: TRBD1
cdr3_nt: TGTGCCAGCAAATGGGACAGATTGAACACTGAAGCTTTCTTT
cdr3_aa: CASKWDRLNTEAFF

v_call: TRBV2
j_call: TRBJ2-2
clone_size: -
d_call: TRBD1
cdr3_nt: TGTGCCAGCAGCAAATCAGACAGGGTCCCCGGGGAGCTGTTTTTT
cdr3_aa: CASSKSDRVPGELFF

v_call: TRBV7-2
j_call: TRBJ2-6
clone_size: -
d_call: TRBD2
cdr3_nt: TGTGCCAGCAGCTTACGGGGGGACTATGGGGCCAACGTCCTGACTTTC
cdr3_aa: CASSLRGDYGANVLTF

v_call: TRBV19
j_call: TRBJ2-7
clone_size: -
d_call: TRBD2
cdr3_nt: TGTGCCAGTAGCCTCATCGGGACTACAACCTCCTACGAGCAGTACTTC
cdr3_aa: CASSLIGTTTSYEQYF

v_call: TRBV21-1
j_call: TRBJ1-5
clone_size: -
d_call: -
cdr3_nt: TGTGCCAGCAGCAAAGGTTCGGGACAGGCCTTATACGGCAATCAGCCCCAGCATTTT
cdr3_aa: CASSKGSGQALYGNQPQHF

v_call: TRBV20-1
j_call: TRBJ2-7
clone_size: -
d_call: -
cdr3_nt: TGCAGTGCCTCTGGAGGGGCAAGGGAGCAGTACTTC
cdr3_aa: CSASGGAREQYF

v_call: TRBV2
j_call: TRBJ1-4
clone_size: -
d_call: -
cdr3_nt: TGTGCCAGCAGTGAAGGAACTGGACAGCCCACCGAAAAACTGTTTTTT
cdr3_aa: CASSEGTGQPTEKLFF

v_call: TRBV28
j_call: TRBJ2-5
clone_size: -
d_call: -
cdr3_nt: TGTGCCAGCAGCCCGGGTCTGCGGACCCAGTACTTC
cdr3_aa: CASSPGLRTQYF

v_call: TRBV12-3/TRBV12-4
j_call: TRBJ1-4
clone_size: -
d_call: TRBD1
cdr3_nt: TGTGCCAGCAGTTGGTTCAGGGGGGAAAAACTGTTTTTT
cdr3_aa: CASSWFRGEKLFF

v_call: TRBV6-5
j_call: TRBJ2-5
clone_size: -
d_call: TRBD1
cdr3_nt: TGTGCCAGCAGTTACTCGATCTGGACAGGGCGGCAAGAGACCCAGTACTTC
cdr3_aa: CASSYSIWTGRQETQYF

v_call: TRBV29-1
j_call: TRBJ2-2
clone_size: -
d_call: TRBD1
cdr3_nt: TGCAGCGCCAGGGGGACCAACACCGGGGAGCTGTTTTTT
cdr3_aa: CSARGTNTGELFF

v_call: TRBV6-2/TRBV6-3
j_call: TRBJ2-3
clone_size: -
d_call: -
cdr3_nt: TGTGCCAGCACCCGGGACTCAGGAGGGGATACGCAGTATTTT
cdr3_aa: CASTRDSGGDTQYF

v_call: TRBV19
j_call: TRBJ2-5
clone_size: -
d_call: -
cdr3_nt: TGTGCCAGTAGTGCGAATCATCCGGTTCTGCAAGAGACCCAGTACTTC
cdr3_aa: CASSANHPVLQETQYF

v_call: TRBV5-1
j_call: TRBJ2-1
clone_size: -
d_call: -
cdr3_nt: TGCGCCAGCAGCTTGGACTTGGGGCGGTCAGAGCAGTTCTTC
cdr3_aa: CASSLDLGRSEQFF

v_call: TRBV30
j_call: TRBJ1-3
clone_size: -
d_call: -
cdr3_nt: TGTGCCTGGAGTGACGTGACCGGAAACTCTGGAAACACCATATATTTT
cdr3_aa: CAWSDVTGNSGNTIYF

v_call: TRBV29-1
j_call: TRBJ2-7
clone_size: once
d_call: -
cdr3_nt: TGCAGCGTTGAGAGACAGGAAACCTACGAGCAGTACTTC
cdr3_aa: CSVERQETYEQYF

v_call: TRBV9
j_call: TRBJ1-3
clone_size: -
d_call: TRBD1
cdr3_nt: TGTGCCAGCAGCGCGAACAGGGGATCGGGAAACACCATATATTTT
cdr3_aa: CASSANRGSGNTIYF

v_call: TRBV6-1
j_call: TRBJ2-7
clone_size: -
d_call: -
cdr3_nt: TGTGCCAGCACTCTTGGGGAATACGAGCAGTACTTC
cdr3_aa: CASTLGEYEQYF

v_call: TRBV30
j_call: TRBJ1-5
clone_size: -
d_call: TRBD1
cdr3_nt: TGTGCCTGGAGTGTACAGGGGGCAGGGCAGCCCCAGCATTTT
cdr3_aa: CAWSVQGAGQPQHF

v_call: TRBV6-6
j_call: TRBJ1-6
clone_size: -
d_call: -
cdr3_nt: TGTGCCAGCAGACGCGTAGGAGGTTCACCCCTCCACTTT
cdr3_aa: CASRRVGGSPLHF

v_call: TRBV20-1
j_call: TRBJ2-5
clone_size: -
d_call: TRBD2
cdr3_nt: TGCAGTGCGGGACTAGCGGGGGGGCTGCGGCAAGAGACCCAGTACTTC
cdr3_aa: CSAGLAGGLRQETQYF

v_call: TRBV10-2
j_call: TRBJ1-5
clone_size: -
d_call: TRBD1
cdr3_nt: TGCGCCAGCGCGACAGGGTTGAGGTGGCAGCCCCAGCATTTT
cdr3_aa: CASATGLRWQPQHF

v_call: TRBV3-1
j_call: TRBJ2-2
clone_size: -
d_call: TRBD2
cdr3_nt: TGTGCCAGCAGCCATTCTCGTGCGGGGGTCACCGGGGAGCTGTTTTTT
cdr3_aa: CASSHSRAGVTGELFF

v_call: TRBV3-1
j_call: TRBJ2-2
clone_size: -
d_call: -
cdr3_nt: TGTGCCAGCAGCCAAGCTACAAACACCGGGGAGCTGTTTTTT
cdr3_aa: CASSQATNTGELFF

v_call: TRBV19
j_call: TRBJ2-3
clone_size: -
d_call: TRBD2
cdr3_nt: TGTGCCAGTACGGGACTAGCGAGAGGTCCGCAGTATTTT
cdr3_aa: CASTGLARGPQYF

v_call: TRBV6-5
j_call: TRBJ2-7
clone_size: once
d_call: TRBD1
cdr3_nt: TGTGCCAGCCGGACAGGGTTGGGGAACGAGCAGTACTTC
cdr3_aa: CASRTGLGNEQYF

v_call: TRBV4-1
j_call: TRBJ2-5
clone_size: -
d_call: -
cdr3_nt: TGCGCCAGCAGCCAAGACGTAGGTTCTCGTGAGACCCAGTACTTC
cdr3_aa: CASSQDVGSRETQYF

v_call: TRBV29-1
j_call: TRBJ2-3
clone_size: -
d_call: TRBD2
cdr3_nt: TGCAGCGTTGAAAAGGGGTCCCAGGGAGGGACAGATACGCAGTATTTT
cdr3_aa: CSVEKGSQGGTDTQYF

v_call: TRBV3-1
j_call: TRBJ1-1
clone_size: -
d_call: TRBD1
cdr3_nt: TGTGCCAGCAGCCCTATTTCGGGGGACAGTACTAAAGCTTTCTTT
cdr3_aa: CASSPISGDSTKAFF

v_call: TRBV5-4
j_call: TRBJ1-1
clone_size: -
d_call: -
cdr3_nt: TGTGCCAGCAGCATGGAACAGGTGAGCACTGAAGCTTTCTTT
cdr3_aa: CASSMEQVSTEAFF

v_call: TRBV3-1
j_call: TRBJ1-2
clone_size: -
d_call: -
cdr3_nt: TGTGCCAGCAGCCAGTCAGGGAGAGTCTATGGCTACACCTTC
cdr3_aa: CASSQSGRVYGYTF

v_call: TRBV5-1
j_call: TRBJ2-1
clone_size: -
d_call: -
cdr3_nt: TGCGCCAGCAGCACCCGTGAGACTAGGTTGGGGCCCGTGGACTACAATGAGCAGTTCTTC
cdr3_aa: CASSTRETRLGPVDYNEQFF

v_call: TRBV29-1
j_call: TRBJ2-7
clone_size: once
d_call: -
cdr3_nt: TGCAGCGCCCGGAACCGGGACAATGCCCACGAGCAGTACTTC
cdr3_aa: CSARNRDNAHEQYF

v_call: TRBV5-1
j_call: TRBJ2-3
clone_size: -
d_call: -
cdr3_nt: TGCGCCAGCAGCTTGCAGGGCGGAGTGAACACAGATACGCAGTATTTT
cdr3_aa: CASSLQGGVNTDTQYF